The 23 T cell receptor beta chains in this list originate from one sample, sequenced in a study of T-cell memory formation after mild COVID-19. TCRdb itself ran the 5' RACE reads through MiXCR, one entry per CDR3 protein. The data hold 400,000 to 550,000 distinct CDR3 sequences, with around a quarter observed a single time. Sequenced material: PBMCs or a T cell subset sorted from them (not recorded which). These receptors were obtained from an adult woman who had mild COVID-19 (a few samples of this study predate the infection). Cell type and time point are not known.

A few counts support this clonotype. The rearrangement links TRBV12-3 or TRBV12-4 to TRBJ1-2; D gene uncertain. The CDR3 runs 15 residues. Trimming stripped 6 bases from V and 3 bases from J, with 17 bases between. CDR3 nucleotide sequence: TGTGCCAGCAGCTTATCTGGGGAGATGGACTATGGCTACACCTTC. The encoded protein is CASSLSGEMDYGYTF.

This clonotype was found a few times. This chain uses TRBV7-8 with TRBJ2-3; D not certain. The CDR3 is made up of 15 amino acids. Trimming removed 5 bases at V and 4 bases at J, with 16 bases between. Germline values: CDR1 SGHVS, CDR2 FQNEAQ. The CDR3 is CASSATETRSDTQYF. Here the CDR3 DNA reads TGTGCCAGCAGCGCTACCGAGACAAGGTCAGATACGCAGTATTTT.

The CDR3 coding sequence is TGTGCCAGCAGCTTAGGACCGGGACAGTTGAACAATGAGCAGTTCTTC. Residues: CASSLGPGQLNNEQFF. The V gene is TRBV7-9, the J gene TRBJ2-1; 7 positions match TRBD1. The CDR3 consists of 16 residues. Germline CDR1 reads SEHNR; CDR2 reads FQNEAQ (reference sequence). Trimming took 1 base from V and 5 from J; bases not matched to a gene: 8.

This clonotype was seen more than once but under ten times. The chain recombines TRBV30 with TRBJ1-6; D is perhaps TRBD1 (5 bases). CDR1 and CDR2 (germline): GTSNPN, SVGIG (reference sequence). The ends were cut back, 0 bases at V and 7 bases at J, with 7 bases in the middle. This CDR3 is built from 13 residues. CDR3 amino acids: CAWSVGTNSPLHF. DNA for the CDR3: TGTGCCTGGAGTGTCGGGACCAATTCACCCCTCCACTTT.

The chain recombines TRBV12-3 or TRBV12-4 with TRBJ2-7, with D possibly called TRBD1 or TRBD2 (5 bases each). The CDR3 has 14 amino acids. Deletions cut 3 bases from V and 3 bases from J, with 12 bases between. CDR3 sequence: CASSFAGAGYEQYF. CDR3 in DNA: TGTGCCAGCAGTTTCGCCGGGGCTGGCTACGAGCAGTACTTC.

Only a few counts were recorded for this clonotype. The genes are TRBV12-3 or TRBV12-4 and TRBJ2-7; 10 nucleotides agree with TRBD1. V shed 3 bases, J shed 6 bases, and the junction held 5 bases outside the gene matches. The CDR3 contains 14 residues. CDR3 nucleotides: TGTGCCAGCAGTTTCCGGGACAGGGGCCCCGAGCAGTACTTC. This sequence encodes CASSFRDRGPEQYF.

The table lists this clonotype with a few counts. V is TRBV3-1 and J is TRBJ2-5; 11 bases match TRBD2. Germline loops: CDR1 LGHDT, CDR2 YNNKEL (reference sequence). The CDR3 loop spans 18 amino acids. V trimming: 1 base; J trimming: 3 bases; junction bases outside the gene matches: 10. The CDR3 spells CASSQVTSGGLLEETQYF. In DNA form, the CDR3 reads TGTGCCAGCAGCCAAGTTACTAGCGGGGGTCTCTTGGAAGAGACCCAGTACTTC.

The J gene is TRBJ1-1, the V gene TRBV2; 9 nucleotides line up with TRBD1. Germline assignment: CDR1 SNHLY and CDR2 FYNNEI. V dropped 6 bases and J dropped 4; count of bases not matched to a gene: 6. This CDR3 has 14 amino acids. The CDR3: CASSYRGHGTEAFF. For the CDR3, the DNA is TGTGCCAGCAGCTACAGGGGGCATGGCACTGAAGCTTTCTTT.

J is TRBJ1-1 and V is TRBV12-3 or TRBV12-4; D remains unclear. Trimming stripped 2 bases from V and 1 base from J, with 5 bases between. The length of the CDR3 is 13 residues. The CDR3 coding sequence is TGTGCCAGCAGTTTAAATCAGAACACTGAAGCTTTCTTT. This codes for CASSLNQNTEAFF.

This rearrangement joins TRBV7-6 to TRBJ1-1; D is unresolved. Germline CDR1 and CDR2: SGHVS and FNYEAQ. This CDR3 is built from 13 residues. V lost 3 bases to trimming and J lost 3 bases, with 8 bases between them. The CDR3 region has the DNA TGTGCCAGCAGCTTGCGGGATGACACTGAAGCTTTCTTT. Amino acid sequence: CASSLRDDTEAFF. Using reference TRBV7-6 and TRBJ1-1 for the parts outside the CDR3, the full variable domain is GAGVSQSPRYKVTKRGQDVALRCDPISGHVSLYWYRQALGQGPEFLTYFNYEAQQDKSGLPNDRFSAERPEGSISTLTIQRTEQRDSAMYRCASSLRDDTEAFFGQGTRLTVV.

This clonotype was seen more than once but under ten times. The CDR3 reads CASSLTGGIKNIQYF. In DNA form, the CDR3 reads TGTGCCAGCAGCTTAACAGGGGGCATCAAAAACATTCAGTACTTC. The rearrangement joins TRBV7-6 to TRBJ2-4, with 9 positions matching TRBD1. CDR1 and CDR2 (germline): SGHVS, FNYEAQ. CDR3 length: 15 residues. With 2 bases clipped from V and 3 bases from J, the junction kept 2 bases outside the gene matches.

CDR3 sequence (DNA): TGTGCCAGCACCGAGGGACTAGCCCCCTACGAGCAGTACTTC. It codes for CASTEGLAPYEQYF. The genes are TRBV6-5 and TRBJ2-7; 9 bases are a match to TRBD2. Trimming cost V 7 bases and J 2 bases; bases outside gene matches: 6. Germline CDR1 MNHEY, CDR2 SVGAGI. This CDR3 contains 14 residues.

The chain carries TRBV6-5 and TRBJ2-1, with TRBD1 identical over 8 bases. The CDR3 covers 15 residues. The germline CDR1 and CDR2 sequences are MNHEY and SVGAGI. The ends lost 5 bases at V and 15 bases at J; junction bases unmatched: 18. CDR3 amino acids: CASSNPGTGQVQRFF. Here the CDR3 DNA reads TGTGCCAGCAGTAACCCGGGGACAGGACAGGTCCAGCGGTTCTTC.

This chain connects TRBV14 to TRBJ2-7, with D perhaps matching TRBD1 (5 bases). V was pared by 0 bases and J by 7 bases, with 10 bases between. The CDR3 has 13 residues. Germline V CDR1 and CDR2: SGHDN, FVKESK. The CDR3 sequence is CASSQDHQGEQYF. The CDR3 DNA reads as TGTGCCAGCAGCCAAGACCACCAGGGAGAGCAGTACTTC.

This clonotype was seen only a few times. As DNA, the CDR3 is TGTGCCAGCAGAAACAGGGCGGGAGCAGATACGCAGTATTTT. Encoded protein: CASRNRAGADTQYF. The chain has TRBV12-3 or TRBV12-4 and TRBJ2-3; possible D gene TRBD2, 7 bases. The CDR3 totals 14 residues. V lost 6 bases and J 4 bases, leaving 14 bases between the germline ends.

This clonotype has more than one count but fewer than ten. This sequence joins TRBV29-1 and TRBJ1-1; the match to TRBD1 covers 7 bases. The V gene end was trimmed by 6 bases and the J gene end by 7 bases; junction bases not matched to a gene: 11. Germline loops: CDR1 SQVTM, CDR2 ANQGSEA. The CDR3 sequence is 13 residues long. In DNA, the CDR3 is TGCAGCGTCCCTTCGACAGGGACCGATGAAGCTTTCTTT. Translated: CSVPSTGTDEAFF.

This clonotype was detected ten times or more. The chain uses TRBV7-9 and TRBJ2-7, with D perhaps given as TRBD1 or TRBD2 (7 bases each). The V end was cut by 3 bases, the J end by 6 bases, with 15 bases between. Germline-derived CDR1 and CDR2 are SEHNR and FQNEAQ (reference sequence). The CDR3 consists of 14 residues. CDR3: CASSFLAGGGEQYF. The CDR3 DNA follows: TGTGCCAGCAGCTTCCTCGCAGGGGGGGGCGAGCAGTACTTC. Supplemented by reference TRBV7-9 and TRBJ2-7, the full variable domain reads DTGVSQNPRHKITKRGQNVTFRCDPISEHNRLYWYRQTLGQGPEFLTYFQNEAQLEKSRLLSDRFSAERPKGSFSTLEIQRTEQGDSAMYLCASSFLAGGGEQYFGPGTRLTVT.

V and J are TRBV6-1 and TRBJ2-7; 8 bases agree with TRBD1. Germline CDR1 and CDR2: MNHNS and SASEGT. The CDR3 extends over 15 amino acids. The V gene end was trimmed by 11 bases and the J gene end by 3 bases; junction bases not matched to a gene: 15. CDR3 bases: TGTGCCTCGTTCCTAGGGGGACAGGCTTACTACGAGCAGTACTTC. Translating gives CASFLGGQAYYEQYF.

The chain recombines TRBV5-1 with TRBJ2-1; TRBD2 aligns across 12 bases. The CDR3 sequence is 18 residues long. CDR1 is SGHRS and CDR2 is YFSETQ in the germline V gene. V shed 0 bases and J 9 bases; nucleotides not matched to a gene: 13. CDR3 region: CASSLETSGGFLQFEQFF. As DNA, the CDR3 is TGCGCCAGCAGCTTGGAGACTAGCGGGGGATTCTTGCAATTTGAGCAGTTCTTC.

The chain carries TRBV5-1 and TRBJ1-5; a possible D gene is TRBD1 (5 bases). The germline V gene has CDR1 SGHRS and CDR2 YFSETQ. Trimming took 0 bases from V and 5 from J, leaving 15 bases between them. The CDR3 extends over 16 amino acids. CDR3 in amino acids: CASSLGGEGQYQPQHF. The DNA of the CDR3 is TGCGCCAGCAGCTTGGGGGGCGAGGGGCAATATCAGCCCCAGCATTTT. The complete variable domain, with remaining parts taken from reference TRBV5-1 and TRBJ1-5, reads KAGVTQTPRYLIKTRGQQVTLSCSPISGHRSVSWYQQTPGQGLQFLFEYFSETQRNKGNFPGRFSGRQFSNSRSEMNVSTLELGDSALYLCASSLGGEGQYQPQHFGDGTRLSIL.

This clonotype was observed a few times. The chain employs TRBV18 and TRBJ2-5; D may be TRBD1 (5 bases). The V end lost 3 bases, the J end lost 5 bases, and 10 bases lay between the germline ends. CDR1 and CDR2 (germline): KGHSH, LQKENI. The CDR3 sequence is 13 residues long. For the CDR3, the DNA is TGTGCCAGCTCACCCCAGGGAATCGAGACCCAGTACTTC. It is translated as CASSPQGIETQYF.

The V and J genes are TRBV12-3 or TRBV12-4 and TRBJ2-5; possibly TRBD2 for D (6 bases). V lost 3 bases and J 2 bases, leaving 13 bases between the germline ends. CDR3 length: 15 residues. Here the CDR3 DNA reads TGTGCCAGCAGTTTTTATAGCGGCATACAAGAGACCCAGTACTTC. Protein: CASSFYSGIQETQYF.

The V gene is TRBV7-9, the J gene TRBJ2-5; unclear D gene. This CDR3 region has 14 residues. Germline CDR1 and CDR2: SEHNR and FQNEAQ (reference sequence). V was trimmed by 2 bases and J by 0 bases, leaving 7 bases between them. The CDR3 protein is CASSLSTYQETQYF. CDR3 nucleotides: TGTGCCAGCAGCTTAAGTACCTACCAAGAGACCCAGTACTTC.